Only a few counts were recorded for the clone carrying this T cell receptor beta chain. In the study's own analysis: Quantification of nucleated cells was approximated via reference gene primer amplification. Assay: immunoSEQ multiplex PCR; the TCRdb copy retains only in-frame clones and omits some. The DNA gave D and trimming, while V, J and clone size come from that table. The sample includes 150,000 to 200,000 clones, 80% to 90% seen only once; the top ten take roughly 8.7%. V dropped 2 bases and J dropped 0 bases, with 12 bases sitting between them. The CDR3 runs to 16 residues. Germline V gene sequence: CDR1 SGHTA, CDR2 FQGTGA. This entry belongs to a study of blood T cell repertoires in COVID-19. Study background: Specimens from acute and convalescent COVID-19 originated in the United States, Italy and Spain. PBMCs, B-cell-depleted T cells, or T cells were the source of the cDNA or gDNA that made up the material.

The clonotype was recovered from a man aged 50 to 59 with active or convalescent COVID-19. This rearrangement joins TRBV7-3 to TRBJ2-3; possibly TRBD1 for D (5 bases). The sequencing input was peripheral blood. The CDR3 coding sequence is TGTGCCAGCAGCTTACGGGCAGGGTCTAGCACAGATACGCAGTATTTT. Residues: CASSLRAGSSTDTQYF.